These T cell receptor beta chains were read from a single sample in a study of shared clonotypes between healthy human individuals. Sequencing used immunoSEQ multiplex PCR; TCRdb keeps in-frame clones, though not all of them. This sample has roughly 550,000 clones, with about 95% found just once. The sequenced sample was naive CD8+ T cells sorted from blood. Every receptor here comes from a woman under 40 in good health. Each CDR3 is given with its conserved first and last residue. The D gene is left open where the match is weak. Part of the rows lack a size; the others show once, few, many or a class for expanded clones.

V gene	J gene	D gene	clone size	CDR3 DNA	CDR3 protein
TRBV5-4	TRBJ2-5	NA	NA	TGTGCCAGCAGCTTGGATGGGGAAGAGACCCAGTACTTC	CASSLDGEETQYF
TRBV13	TRBJ2-1	NA	NA	TGTGCCAGCAGCGAGGGCAGCTCCTACAATGAGCAGTTCTTC	CASSEGSSYNEQFF
TRBV13	TRBJ2-7	TRBD2	NA	TGTGCCAGCAGCCCTAGAGGTGGGACTAGCTCCTACGAGCAGTACTTC	CASSPRGGTSSYEQYF
TRBV7-8	TRBJ1-2	NA	NA	TGTGCCAGCAGCCCCCCTTTGGGCACAGGGCTATATAACTATGGCTACACCTTC	CASSPPLGTGLYNYGYTF
TRBV5-8	TRBJ1-5	NA	NA	TGTGCCAGCAGCGTGGGTTCGGCGGGGGGGACGTGGCAGCCCCAGCATTTT	CASSVGSAGGTWQPQHF
TRBV19	TRBJ2-3	TRBD2	NA	TGTGCCAGTAGTATGGAGGTCCGACTAGCGGATTTCACAGATACGCAGTATTTT	CASSMEVRLADFTDTQYF
TRBV5-1	TRBJ2-7	NA	NA	TGCGCCAGCAGCTTGCAGGGGTTAGGCGAAATATACGAGCAGTACTTC	CASSLQGLGEIYEQYF
TRBV4-1	TRBJ2-1	NA	NA	TGCGCCAGCAGCCAAGGTGTGGTGGACCGACCGATGGCCGAGCAGTTCTTC	CASSQGVVDRPMAEQFF
TRBV5-4	TRBJ2-7	TRBD2	NA	TGTGCCAGCAGCTTCGGACTAGCGGCCTACGAGCAGTACTTC	CASSFGLAAYEQYF
TRBV6-1	TRBJ2-7	TRBD1	NA	TGTGCCAGCAGCCCACCGACAGGGCCCTACGAGCAGTACTTC	CASSPPTGPYEQYF
TRBV19	TRBJ2-7	NA	NA	TGTGCCAGTAGTTGGGCGCCGGCTTCCTACGAGCAGTACTTC	CASSWAPASYEQYF
TRBV6-1	TRBJ2-7	NA	NA	TGTGCCAGCAGTGGCTGGACAGCCGGATCCTACGAGCAGTACTTC	CASSGWTAGSYEQYF
TRBV13	TRBJ1-2	NA	NA	TGTGCCAGCACCCAGGGGACTACGAGTTTCTATGGCTACACCTTC	CASTQGTTSFYGYTF
TRBV7-9	TRBJ2-2	TRBD2	NA	TGTGCCAGCAGCTTACCCGAGCGGGAGGAGGACACCGGGGAGCTGTTTTTT	CASSLPEREEDTGELFF
TRBV7-2	TRBJ2-1	TRBD2	once	TGTGCCAGCAGCCCTTCCCGAAGGACTAGTTGGGACAATGAGCAGTTCTTC	CASSPSRRTSWDNEQFF
TRBV28	TRBJ2-7	NA	NA	TGTGCCAGCAGTTTTACAGGGGGGGCCTACGAGCAGTACTTC	CASSFTGGAYEQYF
TRBV28	TRBJ2-3	TRBD2	NA	TGTGCCAGCACCTATAGCGGGAAGGCCGATACGCAGTATTTT	CASTYSGKADTQYF
TRBV5-6	TRBJ2-2	NA	NA	TGTGCCAGCAGCTTGGCCTCATACACCGGGGAGCTGTTTTTT	CASSLASYTGELFF
TRBV19	TRBJ2-1	TRBD2	NA	TGTGCCAGTAGGATAGCGGGAGACATCAATGAGCAGTTCTTC	CASRIAGDINEQFF
TRBV9	TRBJ2-3	TRBD2	NA	TGTGCCAGCAGCGATGGCGGGAGTGGCACAGATACGCAGTATTTT	CASSDGGSGTDTQYF
TRBV5-8	TRBJ1-1	NA	NA	TGTGCCAGCAACCTCGTCGGTGGAGCTGAAGCTTTCTTT	CASNLVGGAEAFF
TRBV5-8	TRBJ2-2	NA	NA	TGTGCCAGCAGCTTGGCCGCGACCGGGGAGCTGTTTTTT	CASSLAATGELFF
TRBV27	TRBJ2-7	NA	NA	TGTGCCAGCAGTTTTGGGCAGGCAGGATTTACGAGGCAGTACTTC	CASSFGQAGFTRQYF
TRBV5-4	TRBJ2-7	NA	NA	TGTGCCAGCAGGGACGAGCGCGAGCAGTACTTC	CASRDEREQYF
TRBV29-1	TRBJ2-3	NA	few	TGCAGCGTTGAAGATCGGGCAGGCACAGATACGCAGTATTTT	CSVEDRAGTDTQYF
TRBV29-1	TRBJ1-2	NA	NA	TGCAGCGTTGATTGGTCCTATTATGGCTACACCTTC	CSVDWSYYGYTF
TRBV28	TRBJ2-3	TRBD2	NA	TGTGCCAGCAGTTCTCCGCGACTAGCGGGTGGTAGAGATACGCAGTATTTT	CASSSPRLAGGRDTQYF
TRBV7-6	TRBJ2-3	NA	NA	TGTGCCAGCAGCCCAAGTACGGGGCGAGATACGCAGTATTTT	CASSPSTGRDTQYF
TRBV28	TRBJ1-3	NA	NA	TGTGCCAGCAGTTTCATTTCCTGGATCGGCCAGGGATTTGATCACGGATCTGGAAACACCATATATTTT	CASSFISWIGQGFDHGSGNTIYF
TRBV5-1	TRBJ2-2	TRBD1	NA	TGCGCCAGCAGCCTCCGGACAGGGGGCACCGGGGAGCTGTTTTTT	CASSLRTGGTGELFF
TRBV5-5	TRBJ2-7	NA	once	TGTGCCAGCAGCTTGGTCGACGGATTATCCTACGAGCAGTACTTC	CASSLVDGLSYEQYF
TRBV5-1	TRBJ2-7	NA	NA	TGCGCCAGCAGCCCCAGCGGTCTGGGCGAGCAGTACTTC	CASSPSGLGEQYF
TRBV27	TRBJ2-1	TRBD2	NA	TGTGCCAGCAGTTTAAGCGGGAGAAATGAGCAGTTCTTC	CASSLSGRNEQFF
TRBV6-5	TRBJ2-7	TRBD2	NA	TGTGCCAGCAGCCCGGGGGGGGAGGACTACGAGCAGTACTTC	CASSPGGEDYEQYF
TRBV29-1	TRBJ2-1	TRBD2	NA	TGCAGCGTTCTGGGACTAGCCCTATGGGACAATGAGCAGTTCTTC	CSVLGLALWDNEQFF
TRBV5-4	TRBJ2-7	NA	NA	TGTGCCAGCAGCTTGTCCGAGTTGGGAAGGTGGTCCTTC	CASSLSELGRWSF
TRBV7-9	TRBJ2-3	NA	NA	TGTGCCAGCAGCCCACCAGGCAGCACAGATACGCAGTATTTT	CASSPPGSTDTQYF
TRBV6-1	TRBJ2-4	NA	few	TGTGCCAGCAGTGATGCTTTGCTTACCAAAAACATTCAGTACTTC	CASSDALLTKNIQYF
TRBV11-2	TRBJ2-2	NA	NA	TGTGCCAGCAGCTTATTTCGGGCTAGCGCCGGGGAGCTGTTTTTT	CASSLFRASAGELFF
TRBV27	TRBJ2-7	TRBD2	NA	TGTGCCAGCAGTCTCAACACTCCGGGTCTAGCGGGAGTTTACGAGCAGTACTTC	CASSLNTPGLAGVYEQYF
TRBV19	TRBJ1-5	NA	NA	TGTGCCAGTAGTATAGGACGGGGGCCGGCCCAGCCCCAGCATTTT	CASSIGRGPAQPQHF
TRBV13	TRBJ2-3	NA	NA	TGTGCCAGCAGCTTAAGCACAGATACGCAGTATTTT	CASSLSTDTQYF
TRBV18	TRBJ2-5	NA	once	TGTGCCAGCTCACCAGTTAGCAACCAAGAGACCCAGTACTTC	CASSPVSNQETQYF
TRBV19	TRBJ2-2	NA	NA	TGTGCCAGTAGTATAGGTCCTCCAAGGGCCGGGGAGCTGTTTTTT	CASSIGPPRAGELFF
TRBV2	TRBJ1-5	NA	NA	TGTGCCAGCAGTGTGGGGGGAGAGTTTAGCAATCAGCCCCAGCATTTT	CASSVGGEFSNQPQHF
TRBV6-6	TRBJ1-5	NA	NA	TGTGCCAGCAGTTACTCCCCCCTCGTGGCCCAGCATTTT	CASSYSPLVAQHF
TRBV28	TRBJ2-6	NA	NA	TGTGCCAGCACCTTAGACAGGACTGGGGCCAACGTCCTGACTTTC	CASTLDRTGANVLTF
TRBV28	TRBJ2-2	NA	NA	TGTGCCAGCAGTTTATGGCAGCGGGCGGGCGGGGAGCTGTTTTTT	CASSLWQRAGGELFF
TRBV4-1	TRBJ2-1	NA	NA	TGCGCCAGCAGCCACCTTGGGTTGCATGAGCAGTTCTTC	CASSHLGLHEQFF